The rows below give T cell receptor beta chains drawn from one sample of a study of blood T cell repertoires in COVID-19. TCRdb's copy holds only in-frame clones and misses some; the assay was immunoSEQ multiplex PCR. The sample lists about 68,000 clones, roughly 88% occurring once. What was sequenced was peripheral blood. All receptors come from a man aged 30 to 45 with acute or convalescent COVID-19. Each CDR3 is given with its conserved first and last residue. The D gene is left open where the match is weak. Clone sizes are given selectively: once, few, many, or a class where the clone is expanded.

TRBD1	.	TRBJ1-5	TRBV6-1	TGTGCCAGCAGTGAGGACAGGGGTGGCAATCAGCCCCAGCATTTT	CASSEDRGGNQPQHF
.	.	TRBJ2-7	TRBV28	TGTGCCAGCAGTCCGGGTTCGAGCCACTCCTACGAGCAGTACTTC	CASSPGSSHSYEQYF
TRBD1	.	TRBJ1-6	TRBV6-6	TGTGCCAGCAGCCAGGGGGACCCCTATAATTCACCCCTCCACTTT	CASSQGDPYNSPLHF
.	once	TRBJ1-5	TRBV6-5	TGTGCCAGCAGACCACGACAGAGACATCAGCCCCAGCATTTT	CASRPRQRHQPQHF
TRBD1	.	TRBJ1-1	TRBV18	TGTGCCAGCTCCAGGACAGGGGAGAACACTGAAGCTTTCTTT	CASSRTGENTEAFF
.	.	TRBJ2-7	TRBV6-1	TGTGCCAGCAGTGAAGGGGGGGACAGTGCCTACGAGCAGTACTTC	CASSEGGDSAYEQYF
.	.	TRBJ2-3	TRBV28	TGTGCCAGCAGTAATCCAGGGGGCACAGATACGCAGTATTTT	CASSNPGGTDTQYF
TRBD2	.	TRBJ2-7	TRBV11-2	TGTGCCAGCAGTCGACTAGCGGGCCTTATCGAGCAGTACTTC	CASSRLAGLIEQYF
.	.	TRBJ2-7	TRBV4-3	TGCGCCAGCAGCTTCCGACAGTCCTACGAGCAGTACTTC	CASSFRQSYEQYF
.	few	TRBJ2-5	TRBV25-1	TGTGCCAGCAGTGGAAAGATGCCCCAAGAGCCCCAGTACTTC	CASSGKMPQEPQYF
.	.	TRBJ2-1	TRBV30	TGTGCCTGGAGTGTAGGGTCGGGAGTAGATGAGCAGTTCTTC	CAWSVGSGVDEQFF
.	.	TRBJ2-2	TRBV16	TGTGCCAGCAGCCAATTTTCGGTAGTCGGGGAGCTGTTTTTT	CASSQFSVVGELFF
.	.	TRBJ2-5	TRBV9	TGTGCCAGCAGCGTCGGGGGGCCCCAAGAGACCCAGTACTTC	CASSVGGPQETQYF
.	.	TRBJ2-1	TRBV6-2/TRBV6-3	TGTGCCAGCAGTTACTCAAGACTCCGGAGGCACAATGAGCAGTTCTTC	CASSYSRLRRHNEQFF
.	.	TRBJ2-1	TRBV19	TGTGCCAGTAGTATAGTCGGGGGATCTAATGAGCAGTTCTTC	CASSIVGGSNEQFF
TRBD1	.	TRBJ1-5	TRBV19	TGTGCCAGTAGCCGGGGGACAGCACTCAATCAGCCCCAGCATTTT	CASSRGTALNQPQHF
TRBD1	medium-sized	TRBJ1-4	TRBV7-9	TGTGCCAGCAGTTTCGGACAGGGGGAATGGGAAAAACTGTTTTTT	CASSFGQGEWEKLFF
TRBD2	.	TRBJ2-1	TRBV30	TGTGCCTGGAAGTGGGCGGGAGGTGGCAATGAGCAGTTCTTC	CAWKWAGGGNEQFF
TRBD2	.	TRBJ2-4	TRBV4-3	TGCGCCAGCAGCCAACAGCGGGAGGGCCACATTCAGTACTTC	CASSQQREGHIQYF
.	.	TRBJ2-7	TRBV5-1	TGCGCCAGCAGCTCGACGGTAAACAGGGCCGAGCAGTACTTC	CASSSTVNRAEQYF
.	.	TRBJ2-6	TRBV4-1	TGCGCCAGCAGCCAAGAAGGAGGTGGGGCCAACGTCCTGACTTTC	CASSQEGGGANVLTF
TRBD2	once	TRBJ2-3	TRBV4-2	TGTGCCAGCAGCCAAGACCGGGCGGGAGGGCCGACAGATACGCAGTATTTT	CASSQDRAGGPTDTQYF
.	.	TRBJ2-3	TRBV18	TGTGCCAGCCCCCAGCAACAGGGCGATACGCAGTATTTT	CASPQQQGDTQYF
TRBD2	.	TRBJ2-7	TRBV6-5	TGTGCCAGTGAGGGACTAGCGGGAGGCGCCTACGAGCAGTACTTC	CASEGLAGGAYEQYF